These T cell receptor beta chains were read from a single sample in a study of T cells in Graves' hyperthyroidism and ophthalmopathy. MiXCR, run by TCRdb on the multiplex PCR reads, gives a single entry per CDR3 protein. The sample holds about 690,000 distinct CDR3 sequences; around 15% are singletons and the top ten take roughly a sixth. Sequencing used blood. Receptor source: a man between 50 and 59 years old with Graves' hyperthyroidism. CDR3s leave out the opening cysteine and the closing phenylalanine or tryptophan. Each record gives: V gene, J gene, CDR3 protein.

TRBV2	TRBJ1-4	ASYLGDSNEKLF
TRBV27	TRBJ2-3	ASSQGLAGAADTQY
TRBV24-1	TRBJ2-1	ATSDRGQTNNEQF
TRBV30	TRBJ1-1	AWSDGDTEAF
TRBV7-2	TRBJ1-2	ASSLSRDRNYGYT
TRBV4-3	TRBJ2-5	ASSQDFWLAGETQY
TRBV20-1	TRBJ1-1	SVRYRGRTEAF
TRBV19	TRBJ2-1	ASTRTRGDEQF
TRBV2	TRBJ1-1	ASRQALEAF
TRBV6-1	TRBJ1-4	ASGFGQAHHEKLF
TRBV6-2/TRBV6-3	TRBJ2-1	ASSYSRLAEQF
TRBV15	TRBJ2-7	ATSREGVEQY
TRBV6-2/TRBV6-3	TRBJ2-7	ASTKSAGEWYEQY
TRBV19	TRBJ1-5	ASSIDQTVQHQPQH
TRBV15	TRBJ1-5	ATSRLQGRSNQPQH
TRBV28	TRBJ1-5	ASIPMTGSNQPQH
TRBV7-2	TRBJ2-7	ASSLEEGPLEQY
TRBV5-1	TRBJ2-5	ASSTDSGFSWY
TRBV28	TRBJ1-2	ASSLQAPNYGYT
TRBV11-1	TRBJ2-3	ASSLGSGHSTDTQY
TRBV7-9	TRBJ2-6	ASRPTSLGSGANVLT
TRBV12-3/TRBV12-4	TRBJ1-4	ASSVRSEKLF
TRBV7-8	TRBJ2-2	ASSLNEVNTGELF
TRBV7-2	TRBJ2-3	ASSLDRGPPGTQY
TRBV10-3	TRBJ1-2	AIRNGTSYSYT
TRBV30	TRBJ1-3	AWSVRALH
TRBV20-1	TRBJ1-1	SARDQSVLTEAF
TRBV30	TRBJ1-4	AWSSTGRWNEKLF
TRBV7-9	TRBJ2-7	ASSPPHYPLEQY
TRBV28	TRBJ2-7	ASSGSDGSGRVTYEQY
TRBV28	TRBJ1-2	ASSPRGGEYGYT
TRBV7-9	TRBJ2-7	ASSLDEGQTYEQY
TRBV28	TRBJ2-3	ASGDREGDTQY
TRBV11-1	TRBJ2-1	ASSLSFGTEYNEQF
TRBV15	TRBJ2-3	ATSRDSGRSTDTQY
TRBV2	TRBJ2-2	ASNPDRAGTGELF
TRBV20-1	TRBJ2-2	SATPSSGKSGELF
TRBV19	TRBJ2-1	ASSMEAGAEQF
TRBV24-1	TRBJ2-1	ATSDLGTGVMNEQF
TRBV10-3	TRBJ2-5	ATSESTSGRVETQY
TRBV29-1	TRBJ2-1	SGGGGLGDYNEQF
TRBV6-1	TRBJ1-2	ASVDLGQGRGYT
TRBV5-1	TRBJ2-6	ASSLIRGDPSGANVLT
TRBV20-1	TRBJ2-4	SRDSRENIQY
TRBV7-9	TRBJ2-1	ASSLARGHYNEQF
TRBV7-9	TRBJ2-7	ASEGGRTSGSEQY
TRBV5-1	TRBJ2-1	ASSLRLDGTYNEQF
TRBV14	TRBJ1-2	ASSQASGGFGYT
TRBV12-3/TRBV12-4	TRBJ2-7	ASTRNHGVGEQY
TRBV28	TRBJ1-5	ASTIKGWLRDNQPQH
TRBV2	TRBJ2-7	ASSEEVAGNYEQY